This TCR beta chain was retrieved from a study of cytomegalovirus exposure and HLA in healthy donors (dated by TCRdb to 2017 to 2019). For the study in its entirety: In an earlier analysis of roughly 590 of the donors, approximately 300 Gb of sequence data and roughly 100 million unique TCR beta sequences from 150 million to 200 million T cells were reported. Donor age, sex, ethnicity and CMV serostatus were collected together with the repertoire data. The later analysis used no new phenotypic data to find candidate immune exposures, relying instead on TCR beta sequences and their occurrence across donors. Typing coverage varied by locus: roughly 620-640 donors for A, B, C, DRB1 and DQB1; under 550 for DQA1; about 590 for DPA1; around 450 for DPB1. A later analysis re-analyzed previously published TCR beta repertoires from 666 donors and added high-resolution HLA genotyping to study TCR occurrence patterns. To predict cytomegalovirus infection status, the study combined high-throughput TCR immunosequencing, statistical association of individual TCRs with disease status, and machine learning. Besides the first cohort of roughly 640 subjects, a separate validation cohort made up of roughly 130 different subjects was used. All discovery cohort repertoires had been generated using a single sequencing platform. To decide whether each TCR beta V gene segment behaved as functional or pseudogenic, an earlier analysis of some 540 of the donors relied on high-throughput TCR beta sequencing. HLA typing included class I and class II loci at four-digit resolution. The study aimed to test whether signatures of past pathogen exposure could be identified by cataloging public T cell receptors. About 300 gigabases of sequencing data and 78 million or so unique TCR sequences were included in an early release covering about 620 HLA-typed donors. Roughly five DR-DQ haplotypes were handled as single units for association and clustering because linkage in the cohort was strong. The T cell repertoires of 666 subjects were profiled by immunosequencing and related to cytomegalovirus serostatus. On average, around 200,000 unique TCR beta nucleotide sequences were sequenced per donor among fewer than 500 genotyped donors of the cohort, with approximately 18% of those sequences being non-productive. Of the 300 to 500 genotyped donors, less than 85% were placed in the genetic ancestry cluster associated with self-reported Caucasian donors. Genome-wide SNP genotypes for about 65% of the roughly 700 donors were used in a later genetic analysis, which treated that subset as a discovery cohort.

The germline V gene supplies CDR1 SNHLY and CDR2 FYNNEI. V loses 6 bases at its end and J loses 5 bases; junction bases beyond the gene matches: 3. The CDR3 runs 13 residues from the cysteine to the phenylalanine. Kept here is only the CDR3 DNA, which spans 39 bases and is read in frame from base 1. What the work shows at the level of the full study, not this receptor alone: Correlated functional status among segregating V segments might be attributable to linkage disequilibrium, but an unknown experimental factor could not be ruled out. Compared with the approximately 600-donor mean, donors in an Asian-associated ancestry cluster had fewer N-insertions in productive TCRs, according to a later genetic analysis. In a later analysis, the rate of TCR association differed among HLA loci, with DRB1 alleles having the most associated TCRs and HLA-C alleles having the fewest. Some IMGT-functional V segments, including TRBV6-2 and TRBV6-3, could not be told apart with the 87-base-pair reads, so those segments were excluded. Specific HLA alleles were associated with over 15,000 TCR beta sequences at a false discovery rate of 0.05 in a later analysis. The cohort was sequenced for TCR beta chains only, and without alpha or paired-chain data the features that could be detected were limited. In a later analysis, several top co-occurrence clusters were reported to appear linked to parvovirus B19, influenza, CMV and Epstein-Barr virus. In vitro tests confirmed that a few of the cytomegalovirus-associated TCR beta chains recognize cytomegalovirus antigens. Most CMV-associated TCR beta chains appeared to be HLA-restricted in a later analysis, and the HLA associations seemed to be driven largely by CMV exposure. In a later analysis, HLA-associated TCR beta chains showed more clonal expansion and lower generation probabilities than non-associated chains that were equally common. A further reported finding was that TCR beta sequences accurately predicted the HLA-A and HLA-B alleles for most subjects in the first cohort. Sequencing depth was assumed to be roughly uniform across donors in the presence/absence analyses, though that assumption may not hold. A group of highly shared sequence variants was considered likely to be a technical artifact of the sequencing pipeline. Across donors, most TCR sequences were observed very rarely, whereas some public TCRs were present in many individuals. An earlier analysis of approximately 570 of the donors showed that most TCR beta V segments appeared in productive rearrangements either about 87% or about 30% of the time, which broadly matched IMGT annotations. According to the authors, the approach could potentially be generalized to other disease states and immunological phenotypes. Because counts were too low, roughly 18 rarely observed V segments, including chromosome 9 orphons, were left out of the earlier analysis of about 620 of the donors. V-gene and J-gene trimming of TCR beta chains was associated with a missense DCLRE1C variant in a later genetic analysis, and the association was replicated in an independent cohort. Strong co-occurrence of HLA alleles, especially DR and DQ, made assigning TCR associations to individual alleles difficult. HLA typing was unavailable for some donors at each locus, so association tests used only the typed subset. For the cohort, immune exposure information was limited to CMV serostatus. In both the original and validation cohorts, the classifier was reported to diagnose cytomegalovirus status with high specificity and sensitivity. In the study, around 150 TCR beta chains were listed as associated with cytomegalovirus.

As regards this clone: Its antigen specificity is not known. Base qualities are not recorded, but no much larger clone differs from it by a single base.

The cohort was made up of under 800 healthy bone marrow donors. All cohort members were sampled while nominally healthy, although unrecorded immune exposures were likely present. The donor was CMV seropositive and was included in the group of 289 seropositive cohort members. A peripheral blood sample was collected from each donor, and TCR beta sequencing was performed on peripheral blood mononuclear cells. The Qiagen DNeasy Blood Extraction Kit was used to extract genomic DNA from the blood cell samples. Library prep was done by the immunoSEQ multiplex PCR assay. For the multiplex PCR, a mixture combining 60 forward primers for TCR Vbeta segments and 13 reverse primers for TCR Jbeta segments was used. The CDR3 region of rearranged TCR beta genes was amplified from genomic DNA by a multiplex PCR assay. The Illumina HiSeq System was used to sequence the amplified TCR beta libraries as 87-base-pair reads. In the source study's methods: A later analysis tallied roughly 78 million unique TCR beta chains across the 666 repertoires, and around 9.9 million of those chains were shared by two or more donors. A nearest-neighbor algorithm error-corrected the raw reads and collapsed the reads into unique sequences, merging closely related sequences to remove PCR and sequencing errors. Alignment of CDR3 sequences to IMGT reference sequences was used to assign V, D and J gene segments. For a sequence to be retained, a match of at least six nucleotides was required to both a V gene segment and a J gene segment. Rearrangements were called productive when the CDR3 lacked stop codons and stayed in frame with V and J; all others were non-productive. Following IMGT convention, CDR3 was defined as the stretch from the second conserved V-encoded cysteine up to the conserved J-encoded phenylalanine. Sequences without an unambiguous match to a single V gene segment were excluded from the earlier analysis of several hundred of the donors. An earlier analysis of 587 of the donors classified V segments as functional when productive rearrangements were above 56.7% and as segregating when the standard deviation between donors was above 5%. A statistical classification framework was built to diagnose cytomegalovirus status from the catalog of TCR beta chain sequences. A later analysis assigned V and J genes by comparing TCR nucleotide sequences with IMGT/GENE-DB human TR gene sequences. Using the TCRdist pipeline, a later analysis assigned CDR3 sequences along with most-parsimonious VDJ recombination scenarios. A later analysis defined each TCR beta chain by its CDR3 amino acid sequence plus V-gene family, and excluded reads lacking a unique V-gene family. As a way to deal with suspected cross-contamination and a sequencing artifact, a later analysis dropped nearly 600 nucleotide sequences that were highly shared and had low generation probability. For each public chain, a later analysis derived a clonal expansion index from normalized ranks of inferred template counts within each repertoire. In a later analysis, generation probabilities were computed with a VDJ recombination model fitted to out-of-frame rearrangements, and the resulting probabilities were checked against IGoR. Hypergeometric tests were used in a later analysis to score TCR-TCR, TCR-HLA and TCR-CMV co-occurrence, with a repertoire-size bias correction applied to the TCR pairs. In a later analysis, false discovery rates were estimated by permuting HLA or CMV assignments 20 times. A later analysis grouped co-occurring TCRs with DBSCAN, adding TCRdist sequence similarity when clustering within HLA-allele-positive subsets. Repertoires with fewer than 30,000 or more than 120,000 public chains were left out of co-occurrence clustering, as were about five repertoires with anomalous nucleotide sharing. The table was pulled from immuneACCESS by TCRdb, which kept in-frame rearrangements only. Such tables lose some clones; where checked, under half of the loss comes from unresolved V genes, and the rest has no known cause. The D gene and trimming were derived from the DNA, and the V and J assignments and clone size from that table. The sample records 200,000 to 300,000 clones, about 86% of which are singletons. Under 8% of the sample comes from the top ten.

The rearranged chain carries TRBV2 and TRBJ2-5; TRBD1 matches 10 bases in the middle. Sequenced input: PBMCs. This TCR was recovered from a woman in her fifties or sixties in good health and CMV-seropositive. The DNA sequence follows: TGTGCCAGCAGCGCGGACAGGGGGGAGACCCAGTACTTC. Its protein product is CASSADRGETQYF.